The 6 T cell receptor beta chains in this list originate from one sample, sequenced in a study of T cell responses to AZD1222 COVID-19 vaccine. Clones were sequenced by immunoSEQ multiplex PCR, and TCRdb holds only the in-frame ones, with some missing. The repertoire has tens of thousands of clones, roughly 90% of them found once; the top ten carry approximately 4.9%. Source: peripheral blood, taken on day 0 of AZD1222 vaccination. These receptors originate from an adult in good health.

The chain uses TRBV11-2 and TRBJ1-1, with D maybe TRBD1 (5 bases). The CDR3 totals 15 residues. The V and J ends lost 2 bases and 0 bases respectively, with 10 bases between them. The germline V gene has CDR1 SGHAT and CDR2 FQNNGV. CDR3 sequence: CASSLLGAVNTEAFF. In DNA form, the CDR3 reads TGTGCCAGCAGCTTACTTGGGGCCGTGAACACTGAAGCTTTCTTT.

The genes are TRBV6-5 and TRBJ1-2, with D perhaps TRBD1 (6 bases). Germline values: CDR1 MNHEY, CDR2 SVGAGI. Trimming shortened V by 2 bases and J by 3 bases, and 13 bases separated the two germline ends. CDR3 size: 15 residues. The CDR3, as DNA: TGTGCCAGCAGTTACGCGACAGGATCGTACTATGGCTACACCTTC. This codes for CASSYATGSYYGYTF.

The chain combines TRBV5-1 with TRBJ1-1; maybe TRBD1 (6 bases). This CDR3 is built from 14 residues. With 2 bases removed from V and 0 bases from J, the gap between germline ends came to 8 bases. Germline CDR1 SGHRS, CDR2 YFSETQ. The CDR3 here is CASSFGTLNTEAFF. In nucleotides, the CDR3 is TGCGCCAGCAGCTTCGGGACATTGAACACTGAAGCTTTCTTT.

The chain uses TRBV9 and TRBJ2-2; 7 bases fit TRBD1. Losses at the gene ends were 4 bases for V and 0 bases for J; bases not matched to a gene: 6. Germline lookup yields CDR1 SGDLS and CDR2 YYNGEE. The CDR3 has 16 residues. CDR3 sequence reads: CASSQADRPNTGELFF. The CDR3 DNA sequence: TGTGCCAGCAGCCAAGCGGACAGGCCGAACACCGGGGAGCTGTTTTTT.

The CDR3 here is CASSREGNYGYTF. The CDR3 nucleotides are TGCGCCAGCAGTCGAGAGGGTAACTATGGCTACACCTTC. This chain uses TRBV23-1 with TRBJ1-2, with no clear D. TRBV23-1 is an ORF, with its function uncertain. This CDR3 has 13 residues. V lost 4 bases to trimming and J lost 1 base, with 7 bases between them.

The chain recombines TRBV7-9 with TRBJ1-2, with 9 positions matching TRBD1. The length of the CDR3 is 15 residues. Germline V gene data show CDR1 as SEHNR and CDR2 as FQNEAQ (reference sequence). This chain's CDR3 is CAMAGTGPARGGYTF. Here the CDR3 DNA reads TGTGCAATGGCCGGGACAGGGCCCGCTAGGGGTGGCTACACCTTC.